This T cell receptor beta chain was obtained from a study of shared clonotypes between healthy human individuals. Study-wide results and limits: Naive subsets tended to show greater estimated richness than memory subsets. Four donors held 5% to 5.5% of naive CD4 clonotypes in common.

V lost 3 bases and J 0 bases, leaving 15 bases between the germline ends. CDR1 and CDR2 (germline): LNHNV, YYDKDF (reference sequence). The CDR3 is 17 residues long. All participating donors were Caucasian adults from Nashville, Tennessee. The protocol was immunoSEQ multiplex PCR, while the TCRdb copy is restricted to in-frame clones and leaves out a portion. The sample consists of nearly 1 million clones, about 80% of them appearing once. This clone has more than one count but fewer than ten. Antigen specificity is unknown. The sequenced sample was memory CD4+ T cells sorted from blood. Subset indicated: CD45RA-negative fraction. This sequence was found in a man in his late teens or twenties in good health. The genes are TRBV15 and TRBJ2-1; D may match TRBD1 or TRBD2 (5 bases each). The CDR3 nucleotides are TGTGCCACCAGCAGGGGTATGGGGACGAGCTCCTACAATGAGCAGTTCTTC. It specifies CATSRGMGTSSYNEQFF.